The entry that follows covers one T cell receptor beta chain sequence. The antigen remains undetermined. These data are taken from a study of shared clonotypes between healthy human individuals. Study summary: Each donor contributed plates that comprised three CD4 naive, three CD4 memory, two CD8 naive and one CD8 memory. Study-level points and caveats: Estimated clonotype richness was generally higher in naive than memory subsets. Blood alone was sampled, and tissue repertoires likely differ. With few donors, the genetic and exposure-history diversity represented was limited.

CD45RO-negative CD8 cells positively selected for CCR7 made up the naive population, which excluded terminally differentiated effector memory CD45RA+ cells. The V and J ends lost 6 bases and 4 bases, in that order; junction bases with no gene match: 4. Germline V gene data show CDR1 as WSHSY and CDR2 as SAAADI. The CDR3 extends over 13 amino acids. Profiling relied on immunoSEQ multiplex PCR, and the TCRdb table lists in-frame clones only, not all of them. The repertoire has about 580,000 clones, 95% to 98% of them found once; the top ten carry 0.25% to 0.35%. Sequenced sample: naive CD8+ T cells sorted from blood. The source of this sequence is a man in his thirties or forties in good health. The chain is built from TRBV10-2 and TRBJ1-1, with 8 bases that match TRBD1. CDR3 sequence: CASRPTGGTEAFF. The CDR3 coding sequence is TGCGCCAGCAGGCCTACAGGGGGCACTGAAGCTTTCTTT.